The present entry profiles one T cell receptor beta chain with its context. As yet, its antigen is unknown. TCRdb keeps only in-frame clones here, not all; method: immunoSEQ multiplex PCR. The sample carries about 91,000 clones, around 84% recorded once. This sample was taken from a study of OX40 agonist ivuxolimab in advanced cancers. Background on the study: Patients received intravenous ivuxolimab every 2 weeks at 0.01 to 10 mg/kg. The diagnoses of dose-escalation patients were hepatocellular carcinoma, melanoma, renal cell or head and neck cancer. Partial responses were achieved by three patients, of whom one had hepatocellular carcinoma and two had cutaneous melanoma. Study findings and constraints: Undetermined was the antigen specificity of the expanded peripheral T cells.

The CDR3 runs to 17 residues. V lost 4 bases to trimming and J lost 4 bases, with 17 bases between them. Germline-derived CDR1 and CDR2 are LNHDA and SQIVND (reference sequence). This sample comprised CD4+ or CD8+ T cells sorted from blood, obtained in a trial of the OX40 agonist ivuxolimab. The V call is TRBV19, the J call TRBJ1-6, with a possible D match to TRBD1 (6 bases). This clonotype originated in an adult with an advanced solid tumor such as melanoma, head and neck, liver or kidney cancer. CDR3 region: CASSSGTPEIYNSPLHF. The DNA for the CDR3 is TGTGCCAGTAGTAGCGGGACACCCGAAATTTATAATTCACCCCTCCACTTT.